Below are 11 T cell receptor beta chains sequenced from a single sample in a study of vaccination and CD4 T cells after COVID-19. Oncomine TCR Beta short-read sequencing was applied to DNA from cultured CD4+ T cells. TCRdb used MiXCR to reprocess the PCR reads, holding one entry per CDR3 protein. This sample yields about 10,000 distinct CDR3 sequences, of which about 54% are seen a single time; roughly a tenth belongs to the top ten. Treatment defined: roughly 10-day PBMC culture with coronavirus spike peptide pools or control peptides (ViraFEST assay). Antigen specificity for these receptors is unknown. The sequenced sample was CD4+ T cells from blood, cultured in vitro. All receptors come from a human donor who had recovered from COVID-19.

This clonotype was counted only a few times. The rearrangement joins TRBV2 to TRBJ2-3; no definite D call. This CDR3 has 15 residues. Germline lookup yields CDR1 SNHLY and CDR2 FYNNEI. Trimming pared 6 bases from V and 2 bases from J, leaving 15 bases between. Written as DNA, the CDR3 is TGTGCCAGCAGCGAACTTGGGCTAAACACAGATACGCAGTATTTT. It encodes CASSELGLNTDTQYF.

The V gene is TRBV20-1, the J gene TRBJ2-1; D assignment may be TRBD1 or TRBD2 (5 bases each). This CDR3 contains 15 residues. With 4 bases removed from V and 6 bases from J, the gap between germline ends came to 19 bases. Looked up from germline, CDR1 is DFQATT and CDR2 is SNEGSKA (reference sequence). Here the CDR3 reads CSANDGGQGRNEQFF. CDR3 nucleotides: TGCAGTGCTAACGATGGCGGGCAGGGCCGCAATGAGCAGTTCTTC.

This clonotype showed up just once. The chain has TRBV15 and TRBJ1-5; D ambiguous. V lost 8 bases and J lost 6, with 17 bases in between. This CDR3 contains 14 residues. Germline values: CDR1 LNHNV, CDR2 YYDKDF (reference sequence). The DNA for the CDR3 is TGTGCCACCGCCAATCCAGGTTTCGGTCAGCCCCAGCATTTT. It codes for CATANPGFGQPQHF.

This sequence joins TRBV6-2 or TRBV6-3 and TRBJ2-5, with a tentative D call TRBD2 (6 bases). The CDR3 contains 15 residues. CDR1 and CDR2 (germline): MNHEY, SVGEGT. The ends were cut back, 7 bases at V and 5 bases at J, with 20 bases in the middle. DNA of the CDR3: TGTGCCAGCACCCCTGGGAGGCTTGGCTGGGAGACCCAGTACTTC. This codes for CASTPGRLGWETQYF.

This rearrangement joins TRBV29-1 to TRBJ1-1; D unresolved. V dropped 4 bases and J dropped 4 bases, with 7 bases sitting between them. The CDR3 is made up of 11 amino acids. Germline V gives CDR1 SQVTM, CDR2 ANQGSEA. The CDR3 is CSVGGSTEAFF. For the CDR3, the DNA is TGCAGCGTTGGCGGGAGCACTGAAGCTTTCTTT.

This rearrangement joins TRBV2 to TRBJ2-3; the match to TRBD2 covers 10 bases. V lost 6 bases and J lost 2; bases outside the gene matches: 5. Germline V gene data show CDR1 as SNHLY and CDR2 as FYNNEI. The CDR3 has 15 residues. The CDR3 DNA is TGTGCCAGCAGGAGCGGGAGGGCGAACACAGATACGCAGTATTTT. Residues: CASRSGRANTDTQYF.

Only a few counts were recorded for this clonotype. The chain links TRBV7-9 to TRBJ2-3; D is undetermined. V was cut by 2 bases and J by 0 bases, with 3 bases left in between. The CDR3 is made up of 13 amino acids. Germline V CDR1 and CDR2: SEHNR, FQNEAQ (reference sequence). CDR3 DNA sequence: TGTGCCAGCAGCTTAAGCAGCACAGATACGCAGTATTTT. It yields the protein CASSLSSTDTQYF.

This rearrangement joins TRBV10-3 to TRBJ2-2; either TRBD1 or TRBD2 may supply D (5 bases each). V was cut by 4 bases and J by 10 bases, with 19 bases left in between. This CDR3 is 15 amino acids long. The V gene's germline CDR1 is ENHRY and CDR2 SYGVKD. The CDR3 loop reads CAISVTGRGEVELFF. The CDR3 region has the DNA TGTGCCATCAGTGTAACGGGACGCGGAGAGGTGGAGCTGTTTTTT.

The gene calls are TRBV6-5 and TRBJ2-3; D perhaps matches TRBD1 (6 bases). CDR1 is MNHEY, CDR2 SVGAGI, per germline. The V end was cut by 2 bases, the J end by 0 bases, with 12 bases between. The CDR3 length is 16 residues. Here the CDR3 DNA reads TGTGCCAGCAGTTACACAGGGCCGACTAGCACAGATACGCAGTATTTT. It yields the protein CASSYTGPTSTDTQYF.

The rearrangement links TRBV28 to TRBJ1-2; weak D call: TRBD1 (5 bases). This CDR3 contains 13 residues. In germline, CDR1 is MDHEN, CDR2 SYDVKM. The V and J ends lost 10 bases and 7 bases respectively, with 19 bases between them. The CDR3 nucleotides are TGTGCCACCCGGCGGGGGGGAGGTCGTGGCTACACCTTC. This sequence encodes CATRRGGGRGYTF.

The chain recombines TRBV20-1 with TRBJ1-1; no reliable D call. The CDR3 contains 13 residues. The V end was cut by 4 bases, the J end by 1 base, with 10 bases between. Germline loops: CDR1 DFQATT, CDR2 SNEGSKA (reference sequence). The CDR3 region is CSATATANTEAFF. CDR3 DNA sequence: TGCAGTGCTACCGCGACGGCGAACACTGAAGCTTTCTTT.